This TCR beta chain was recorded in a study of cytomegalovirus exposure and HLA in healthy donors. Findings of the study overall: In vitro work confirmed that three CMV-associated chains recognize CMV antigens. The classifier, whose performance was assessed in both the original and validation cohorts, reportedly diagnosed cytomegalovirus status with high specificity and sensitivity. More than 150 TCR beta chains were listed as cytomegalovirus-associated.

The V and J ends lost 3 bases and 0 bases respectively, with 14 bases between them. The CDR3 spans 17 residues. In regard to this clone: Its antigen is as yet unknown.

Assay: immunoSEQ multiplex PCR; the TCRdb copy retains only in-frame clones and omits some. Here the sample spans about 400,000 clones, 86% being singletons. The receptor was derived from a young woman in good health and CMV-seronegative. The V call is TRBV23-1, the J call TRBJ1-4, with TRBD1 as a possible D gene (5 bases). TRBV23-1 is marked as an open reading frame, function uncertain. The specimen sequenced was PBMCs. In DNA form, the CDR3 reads TGCGCCAGCAGTCACGGCAGGGTCCCTCCAACTAATGAAAAACTGTTTTTT. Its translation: CASSHGRVPPTNEKLFF.